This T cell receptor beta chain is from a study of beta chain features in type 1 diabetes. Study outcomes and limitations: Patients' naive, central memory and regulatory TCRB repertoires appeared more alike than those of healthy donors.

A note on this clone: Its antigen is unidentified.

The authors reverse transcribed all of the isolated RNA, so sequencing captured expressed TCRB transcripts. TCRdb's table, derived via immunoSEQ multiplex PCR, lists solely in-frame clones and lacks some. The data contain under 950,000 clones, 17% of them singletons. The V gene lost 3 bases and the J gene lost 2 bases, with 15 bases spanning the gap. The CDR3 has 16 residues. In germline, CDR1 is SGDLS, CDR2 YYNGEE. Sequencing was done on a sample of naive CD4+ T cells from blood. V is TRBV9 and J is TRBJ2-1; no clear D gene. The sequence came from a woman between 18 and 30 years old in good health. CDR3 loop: CASSAGRVSAYNEQFF. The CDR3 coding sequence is TGTGCCAGCAGCGCAGGACGGGTCTCCGCCTACAATGAGCAGTTCTTC. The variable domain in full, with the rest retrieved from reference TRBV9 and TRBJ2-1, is DSGVTQTPKHLITATGQRVTLRCSPRSGDLSVYWYQQSLDQGLQFLIQYYNGEERAKGNILERFSAQQFPDLHSELNLSSLELGDSALYFCASSAGRVSAYNEQFFGPGTRLTVL.